The subject of this entry is one T cell receptor beta chain. This entry comes from a study of blood T cell repertoires in COVID-19. Study overall: Whether acute or convalescent, the COVID-19 samples came from the United States, Italy and Spain. Nucleic acid was either cDNA or gDNA, and it came from T cells, B-cell-depleted T cells, or PBMCs.

The authors' processing: Estimation of nucleated cell counts relied on the amplification of reference gene primers. Libraries were prepared by immunoSEQ multiplex PCR; TCRdb keeps only in-frame clonotypes and omits some of them. Clonal size and the V and J genes are those of that table, whereas D and trimming came from the DNA. Counted here are 200,000 to 250,000 clones, approximately 82% occurring once; the ten biggest clones make up around 1.5%. The sequenced sample consisted of peripheral blood. The sequence came from a middle-aged woman who had recovered from COVID-19.

CDR3 sequence: CSVGERDTQYF. CDR3 sequence (DNA): TGCAGCGTGGGAGAGAGAGATACGCAGTATTTT. The chain recombines TRBV29-1 with TRBJ2-3; the D gene is possibly TRBD2 (5 bases). The germline gives CDR1 SQVTM, CDR2 ANQGSEA. The CDR3 is 11 residues long. Deletions cut 6 bases from V and 5 bases from J, with 9 bases between.